Following are 21 T cell receptor beta chains from one sample sequenced in a study of T cell responses to AZD1222 COVID-19 vaccine. Here immunoSEQ multiplex PCR was the method, and the copy in TCRdb shows in-frame clones only, minus some. The sample holds about 170,000 clones, around 88% seen once. The material was peripheral blood, obtained 28 days after the second AZD1222 dose. These TCRs come from an adult who received the AZD1222 COVID-19 vaccine.

This clone came up once. The chain couples TRBV3-1 (or the pseudogene TRBV3-2) to TRBJ1-5; tentative D call: TRBD1 (6 bases). Trimming took 4 bases from V and 7 from J, leaving 11 bases between them. The CDR3 runs to 13 residues. CDR1 and CDR2 from the germline V gene are LGHDT and YNNKEL (reference sequence). The CDR3 protein is CASSLGGWQPQHF. For the CDR3, the DNA is TGTGCCAGCAGCCTAGGGGGGTGGCAGCCCCAGCATTTT.

This clone was picked up a small number of times. Distinct nucleotide sequences in the sample also encode this CDR3. The V gene is TRBV7-9, the J gene TRBJ2-3; a weak D match, TRBD1 (6 bases). Trimming removed 3 bases from V and 4 bases from J, with 8 bases in between. CDR1 is SEHNR, CDR2 FQNEAQ, per germline (reference sequence). The CDR3 spans 13 residues. The CDR3 nucleotides read TGTGCCAGCAGCTTGGCAGGGGCAGATACGCAGTATTTT. This encodes CASSLAGADTQYF.

The chain employs TRBV29-1 and TRBJ1-1; no clear D gene. CDR3 length: 12 amino acids. Germline CDR1 SQVTM, CDR2 ANQGSEA. V dropped 4 bases and J dropped 0 bases, with 6 bases sitting between them. This CDR3 is CSVVGMNTEAFF. The CDR3 DNA reads as TGCAGCGTTGTGGGGATGAACACTGAAGCTTTCTTT.

The rearrangement links TRBV19 to TRBJ1-6; 7 bases agree with TRBD1. From germline, CDR1 is LNHDA and CDR2 SQIVND (reference sequence). The junction had 5 bases not matched to a gene; V was cut back by 3 bases and J by 3 bases. The CDR3 has 16 amino acids. CDR3 amino acids: CASSMGDRVYNSPLHF. The CDR3 DNA is TGTGCCAGTAGTATGGGCGACAGGGTCTATAATTCACCCCTCCACTTT.

This rearrangement joins TRBV6-1 to TRBJ2-3; D is possibly TRBD1 or TRBD2 (5 bases each). Trimming left V 2 bases short and J 3 bases short, with 12 bases between. This CDR3 has 15 residues. Per the germline V gene, CDR1 is MNHNS and CDR2 is SASEGT. The CDR3, as DNA: TGTGCCAGCAGTGAAACGCAGGGAGTAACAGATACGCAGTATTTT. It codes for CASSETQGVTDTQYF.

Remarks on this clone: Relative to the germline gene, one junction end is altered; a read error may explain this. The chain couples TRBV7-2 to TRBJ1-2; TRBD1 might be the D (5 bases). The germline gives CDR1 SGHTA, CDR2 FQGNSA. This CDR3 comprises 13 residues. CDR3 in amino acids: CASKRGVNDGYTF. In DNA form, the CDR3 reads TGTGCCAGCAAGCGAGGGGTTAACGATGGCTACACCTTC. The full variable domain, rest sourced from reference TRBV7-2 and TRBJ1-2, is GAGVSQSPSNKVTEKGKDVELRCDPISGHTALYWYRQSLGQGLEFLIYFQGNSAPDKSGLPSDRFSAERTGGSVSTLTIQRTQQEDSAVYLCASKRGVNDGYTFGSGTRLTVV.

This clone was counted a single time. The rearrangement joins TRBV7-9 to TRBJ2-1, with D unresolved. V dropped 1 base and J dropped 0 bases, with 13 bases sitting between them. The CDR3 has 17 residues. CDR1 is SEHNR and CDR2 is FQNEAQ in the germline V gene (reference sequence). The CDR3 loop reads CASSLGGGPRSYNEQFF. CDR3 nucleotide sequence: TGTGCCAGCAGCTTAGGAGGCGGACCGCGCTCCTACAATGAGCAGTTCTTC.

V and J are TRBV4-2 and TRBJ1-1; D is ambiguous. The CDR3 extends over 14 amino acids. The V and J ends lost 4 bases and 1 base respectively, with 10 bases between them. Looked up from germline, CDR1 is LGHNA and CDR2 is YNFKEQ. CDR3 in amino acids: CASSPLGTNTEAFF. Here the CDR3 DNA reads TGTGCCAGCAGCCCCTTGGGCACGAACACTGAAGCTTTCTTT.

The chain links TRBV14 to TRBJ2-7; 9 nucleotides align to TRBD1. The CDR3 runs to 15 residues. The V segment lost 6 bases and the J segment 4 bases; nucleotides outside the gene matches: 10. Looked up from germline, CDR1 is SGHDN and CDR2 is FVKESK. The CDR3: CASSKTGTGIYEQYF. For the CDR3, the DNA is TGTGCCAGCAGTAAAACCGGGACAGGGATATACGAGCAGTACTTC.

The rearrangement links TRBV14 to TRBJ2-7; D may correspond to TRBD1 or TRBD2 (5 bases each). CDR1 and CDR2 from the germline V gene are SGHDN and FVKESK. The CDR3 has 16 amino acids. Trimming cost V 0 bases and J 2 bases, with 14 bases left between them. The CDR3 DNA sequence: TGTGCCAGCAGCCAAGAGGGGGTGATTCCAGCCTACGAGCAGTACTTC. Protein: CASSQEGVIPAYEQYF.

The chain is built from TRBV3-1 (or the pseudogene TRBV3-2) and TRBJ2-2, with D perhaps TRBD2 (6 bases). This CDR3 comprises 16 residues. Trimming took 0 bases from V and 7 from J, leaving 15 bases between them. Germline values: CDR1 LGHDT, CDR2 YNNKEL (reference sequence). The CDR3 sequence: CASSQDGGLLIGELFF. CDR3 nucleotides: TGTGCCAGCAGCCAAGACGGGGGACTGTTGATCGGGGAGCTGTTTTTT.

This clone showed up just once. The J gene is TRBJ1-2, the V gene TRBV13, with unresolved D. This CDR3 has 12 residues. V lost 0 bases and J lost 6, with 5 bases in between. Per the germline V gene, CDR1 is PRHDT and CDR2 is FYEKMQ (reference sequence). CDR3 residues: CASSLGRDGYTF. In DNA, the CDR3 is TGTGCCAGCAGCTTAGGCCGGGATGGCTACACCTTC.

On this clone: An end of the junction differs from the germline gene, which may be a read error. The chain links TRBV7-8 to TRBJ1-5; maybe TRBD1 (6 bases). This CDR3 contains 16 residues. Germline CDR1 is SGHVS and CDR2 is FQNEAQ. CDR3 protein: CASSLARVTGNRPQHF. The CDR3 coding sequence is TGTGCCAGCAGCTTAGCGAGGGTAACAGGGAATCGGCCCCAGCATTTT.

This chain uses TRBV6-5 with TRBJ2-7; D call uncertain. The CDR3 is 14 residues long. Between the trimmed V and J ends, which lost 6 bases and 0 bases, there was a span of 12 bases. CDR1 and CDR2 (germline): MNHEY, SVGAGI. Here the CDR3 DNA reads TGTGCCAGCAGCTTTTCTAGGAGCTCCTACGAGCAGTACTTC. It encodes CASSFSRSSYEQYF.

The gene calls are TRBV6-5 and TRBJ1-6; D perhaps matches TRBD1 (6 bases). This CDR3 spans 14 amino acids. Trimming removed 10 bases from V and 5 bases from J, with 15 bases in between. Germline CDR1 reads MNHEY; CDR2 reads SVGAGI. This CDR3 reads CANLSGADNSPLHF. CDR3 DNA sequence: TGTGCCAATCTCTCGGGGGCGGATAATTCACCCCTCCACTTT.

This clone was counted once. The V and J genes are TRBV11-2 and TRBJ2-2, with D possibly matching TRBD2 (6 bases). This CDR3 contains 16 residues. Germline V gene lookup returns CDR1 SGHAT and CDR2 FQNNGV. The V gene lost 2 bases and the J gene lost 3 bases, with 13 bases spanning the gap. The CDR3 DNA reads TGTGCCAGCAGCTTATCCGGGGGACGATACACCGGGGAGCTGTTTTTT. Translating it yields CASSLSGGRYTGELFF. Together with reference TRBV11-2 and TRBJ2-2, the CDR3 gives the full variable domain: EAGVAQSPRYKIIEKRQSVAFWCNPISGHATLYWYQQILGQGPKLLIQFQNNGVVDDSQLPKDRFSAERLKGVDSTLKIQPAKLEDSAVYLCASSLSGGRYTGELFFGEGSRLTVL.

The chain is built from TRBV9 and TRBJ2-4, with TRBD2 matching 10 bases. Germline assignment: CDR1 SGDLS and CDR2 YYNGEE. The CDR3 sequence is 18 residues long. The ends lost 3 bases at V and 2 bases at J; junction bases unmatched: 11. The CDR3 loop is CASSEGPTSGAPKNIQYF. For the CDR3, the DNA is TGTGCCAGCAGCGAGGGCCCCACTAGCGGGGCACCCAAAAACATTCAGTACTTC.

The V call is TRBV25-1, the J call TRBJ1-1; TRBD1 is a possible D gene (5 bases). Trimming removed 0 bases at V and 4 bases at J, with 15 bases between. This CDR3 comprises 16 residues. Germline V gene lookup returns CDR1 MGHDK and CDR2 SYGVNS. Written as DNA, the CDR3 is TGTGCCAGCAGTGAATACGGACTCGGGGCGTTCACTGAAGCTTTCTTT. Its translation is CASSEYGLGAFTEAFF.

V and J are TRBV24-1 and TRBJ1-1, with D possibly being TRBD1 (5 bases). The V end lost 1 base, the J end lost 3 bases, and 8 bases lay between the germline ends. The CDR3 sequence is 14 residues long. Germline CDR1 is KGHDR and CDR2 is SFDVKD. The CDR3 DNA reads as TGTGCCACCAGTGATTTTTGGGGGGACACTGAAGCTTTCTTT. Protein sequence: CATSDFWGDTEAFF.

The chain carries TRBV6-5 and TRBJ2-7; TRBD2 matches at 13 bases. CDR1 and CDR2 from the germline V gene are MNHEY and SVGAGI. Trimming removed 7 bases from V and 11 bases from J; junction bases left unmatched: 2. There are 11 residues in the CDR3. The CDR3 reads CASIGTSGEYF. The CDR3 DNA follows: TGTGCCAGCATTGGGACTAGCGGGGAGTACTTC.

CDR3 coding DNA: TGTGCCAGCGCCAAGCGAGGGTATGGAGAGACCCAGTACTTC. It encodes CASAKRGYGETQYF. The gene calls are TRBV7-7 and TRBJ2-5, with a weak D call TRBD2 (5 bases). Deletions cut 8 bases from V and 4 bases from J, with 17 bases between. CDR1 and CDR2 from the germline V gene are SSHAT and FNYEAQ (reference sequence). This CDR3 is built from 14 residues.